This entry concerns a single T cell receptor (beta chain). The protocol was immunoSEQ multiplex PCR, while the TCRdb copy is restricted to in-frame clones and leaves out a portion. The repertoire holds under 45,000 clones, with approximately 88% as singletons. The CDR3 is 11 amino acids. Trimming cost V 4 bases and J 10 bases, with 8 bases left between them. Germline-derived CDR1 and CDR2 are WSHSY and SAAADI. The data originate from a study of T cell clonotyping in hematopoietic cell transplantation. The gene calls are TRBV10-2 and TRBJ2-1; D not resolved. Source material: peripheral blood mononuclear cells. This sequence was found in a middle-aged woman in good health. Some clones in this sample may be carry-over from other donors' samples. This CDR3 reads CASSARSEQFF. In nucleotides, the CDR3 is TGCGCCAGCAGTGCACGGTCAGAGCAGTTCTTC.